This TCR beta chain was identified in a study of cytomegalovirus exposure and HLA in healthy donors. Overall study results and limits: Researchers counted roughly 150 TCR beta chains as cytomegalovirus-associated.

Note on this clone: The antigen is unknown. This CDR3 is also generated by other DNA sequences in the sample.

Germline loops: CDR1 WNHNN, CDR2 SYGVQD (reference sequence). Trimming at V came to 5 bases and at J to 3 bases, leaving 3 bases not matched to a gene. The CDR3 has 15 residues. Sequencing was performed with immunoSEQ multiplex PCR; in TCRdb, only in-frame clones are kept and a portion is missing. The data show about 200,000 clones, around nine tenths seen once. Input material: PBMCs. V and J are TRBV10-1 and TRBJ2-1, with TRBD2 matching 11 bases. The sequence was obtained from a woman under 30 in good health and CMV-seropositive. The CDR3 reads CASSPGLAGYNEQFF. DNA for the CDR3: TGCGCCAGCAGTCCTGGACTAGCGGGCTACAATGAGCAGTTCTTC.